Listed below are T cell receptor beta chains from one sample, sequenced in a study of CD8 T cells in ankylosing spondylitis. TCRdb fed the 5' RACE reads into MiXCR, producing one record per CDR3 protein. There are roughly 220,000 distinct CDR3 sequences in the sample; around 17% occur only once, and roughly 43% lies in the top ten. Material: blood, either unsorted or a sorted T cell fraction (not recorded which). The receptor source for this set is a male donor with ankylosing spondylitis. Each CDR3 is given with its conserved first and last residue.

V	J	CDR3
TRBV6-1	TRBJ1-3	CASSRDLSSGNTIYF
TRBV2	TRBJ2-1	CASRAAPSYNEQFF
TRBV7-9	TRBJ2-6	CASSLASGANVLTF
TRBV20-1	TRBJ2-5	CSAPTGVQETQYF
TRBV29-1	TRBJ1-1	CSVPGQGEAFF
TRBV7-9	TRBJ2-5	CASREPVGETQYF
TRBV25-1	TRBJ2-1	CASSGAGSSYNEQFF
TRBV7-2	TRBJ2-2	CASSSAMGLAGTGELFF
TRBV7-2	TRBJ2-7	CASSLVGHPTYEQYF
TRBV20-1	TRBJ2-7	CSAVGQPSPGEQYF
TRBV5-1	TRBJ2-7	CASSWTSGATYEQYF
TRBV10-3	TRBJ2-3	CAISESAGLNTDTQYF
TRBV9	TRBJ2-7	CASSVGYGSYEQYF
TRBV10-3	TRBJ2-1	CAISEGGVREQFF
TRBV12-3/TRBV12-4	TRBJ2-5	CASSGLGARGRETQYF
TRBV6-5	TRBJ2-2	CASSYMDRGPTGELFF
TRBV5-1	TRBJ1-1	CASSSTGFENTEAFF
TRBV11-2	TRBJ2-3	CASSVSWGGREADTQYF
TRBV5-6	TRBJ1-1	CASSYPPGGGGEAFF
TRBV29-1	TRBJ1-2	CSVESKNYGYTF
TRBV4-3	TRBJ2-1	CASSQGTSGEEQFF
TRBV25-1	TRBJ2-5	CASSDRLAGAETQYF
TRBV12-3/TRBV12-4	TRBJ1-5	CASSFMPDSNQPQHF
TRBV4-1	TRBJ2-5	CASSQEGYALTQYF
TRBV5-1	TRBJ2-3	CASSSGTVGPDTQYF
TRBV11-1	TRBJ2-5	CASSHEGLAGQETQYF
TRBV3-1	TRBJ2-3	CASNSGGLGRTDTQYF
TRBV7-9	TRBJ2-3	CASSPWTSDLADTQYF
TRBV29-1	TRBJ2-1	CSAGWGNEQFF
TRBV18	TRBJ2-7	CASSPPTGSLSYEQYF
TRBV5-6	TRBJ1-6	CASITPLHF
TRBV7-9	TRBJ1-1	CASSLEGIGHHTEAFF
TRBV4-2	TRBJ2-7	CASSQELAEGHRYEQYF
TRBV27	TRBJ2-3	CASSTFDYAAGTSTDTQYF
TRBV15	TRBJ2-5	CATCKSGRAQYQETQYF
TRBV5-6	TRBJ2-5	CASSLGSGGGETQYF
TRBV2	TRBJ2-3	CASVGAGKITDTQYF
TRBV29-1	TRBJ2-3	CSAGTSGRMGNGDTQYF
TRBV5-1	TRBJ2-7	CASSLSSSIGYEQYF
TRBV4-1	TRBJ2-6	CASSQETGFNYVLTF
TRBV14	TRBJ2-7	CASGATSYEQYF
TRBV5-1	TRBJ2-4	CASSSQDSLETIQYF
TRBV12-3/TRBV12-4	TRBJ1-1	CASSVGTTEAFF
TRBV5-1	TRBJ2-2	CASTWTDYTGELFF
TRBV11-2	TRBJ2-7	CASSLDSGSMYEQYF
TRBV19	TRBJ2-2	CASRSRVLDTGELFF